A selection of T cell receptor beta chains follows, all from one sample in a study of T cells in Graves' hyperthyroidism and ophthalmopathy. TCRdb re-called the multiplex PCR reads with MiXCR, one entry per CDR3 protein. The sample includes approximately 720,000 distinct CDR3 sequences, about 19% of them seen just once. The sequenced material came from blood. All receptors come from a woman between 45 and 65 years old with Graves' hyperthyroidism that later progressed to Graves' ophthalmopathy. Both conserved end residues are part of each CDR3. D genes are given only for firm matches. Rows give clone size only sometimes, using once, few, many, or a class for an expanded clone.

clone_size	j_call	v_call	d_call	cdr3_aa	cdr3_nt
NA	TRBJ2-1	TRBV4-1	TRBD2	CASSQGWGGGADEQFF	TGCGCCAGCAGCCAAGGATGGGGCGGGGGGGCTGATGAGCAGTTCTTC
NA	TRBJ1-1	TRBV6-1	NA	CASSEIDEAFF	TGTGCCAGCAGTGAAATCGATGAAGCTTTCTTT
NA	TRBJ2-7	TRBV6-1	NA	CASSERGDGSYEQYF	TGTGCCAGCAGTGAAAGGGGGGACGGTTCCTACGAGCAGTACTTC
few	TRBJ1-1	TRBV6-9	TRBD1	CASSYLNRGGYTEAFF	TGTGCCAGCAGTTACCTAAACAGGGGTGGGTACACTGAAGCTTTCTTT
NA	TRBJ1-1	TRBV5-5	TRBD1	CASSFSYRGNTEAFF	TGTGCCAGCAGCTTTTCCTACAGGGGAAACACTGAAGCTTTCTTT
many	TRBJ1-2	TRBV7-2	NA	CASSQAYGTIYGYTF	TGTGCCAGCAGCCAAGCCTATGGTACCATCTATGGCTACACCTTC
many	TRBJ2-5	TRBV5-1	TRBD1	CASRTGGIRETQYF	TGCGCCAGCAGGACAGGGGGCATCCGAGAGACCCAGTACTTC
few	TRBJ1-1	TRBV6-4	NA	CASSEEAGSTEAFF	TGTGCCAGCAGTGAGGAGGCGGGGAGCACTGAAGCTTTCTTT
NA	TRBJ1-2	TRBV2	TRBD1	CASSEALSATGSFGYTF	TGTGCCAGCAGTGAAGCGTTGTCCGCGACAGGGTCCTTCGGCTACACCTTC
NA	TRBJ1-2	TRBV25-1	NA	CASSTAEDYGYTF	TGTGCCAGCAGTACTGCCGAGGACTATGGCTACACCTTC
NA	TRBJ1-1	TRBV30	NA	CAWRYLGTEAFF	TGTGCCTGGAGATATTTGGGTACTGAAGCTTTCTTT
many	TRBJ2-5	TRBV12-3/TRBV12-4	TRBD1	CASSPRTGYKYQETQYF	TGTGCCAGCAGTCCCCGGACAGGCTATAAGTACCAAGAGACCCAGTACTTC
few	TRBJ1-2	TRBV5-8	NA	CASSLAPDSEANYGYTF	TGTGCCAGCAGCTTGGCCCCTGACAGCGAGGCTAACTATGGCTACACCTTC
few	TRBJ1-5	TRBV6-1	NA	CASRLDRFQPQHF	TGTGCCAGCAGATTGGACAGATTCCAGCCCCAGCATTTT
NA	TRBJ1-1	TRBV6-2/TRBV6-3	NA	CTSRGGGPNTEAFF	TGTACCAGCAGGGGCGGGGGGCCTAACACTGAAGCTTTCTTT
many	TRBJ2-2	TRBV2	NA	CASSERQLGTGELFF	TGTGCCAGCAGTGAGCGACAGTTAGGCACCGGGGAGCTGTTTTTT
NA	TRBJ1-5	TRBV6-1	TRBD1	CASSEDRGGSNQPQHF	TGTGCCAGCAGTGAAGACAGGGGTGGTAGCAATCAGCCCCAGCATTTT
few	TRBJ1-2	TRBV12-3/TRBV12-4	NA	CASSFRERNYGYTF	TGTGCCAGCAGTTTCCGGGAGCGAAACTATGGCTACACCTTC
few	TRBJ2-7	TRBV5-6	NA	CASSPLSLGRETYEQYF	TGTGCCAGCAGCCCCCTTTCCCTTGGCAGGGAAACCTACGAGCAGTACTTC
NA	TRBJ2-7	TRBV5-6	NA	CASTLRHDFGNEQYF	NA
NA	TRBJ2-7	TRBV2	NA	CASSEGGLQGEQYF	TGTGCCAGCAGTGAAGGGGGGCTCCAAGGGGAGCAGTACTTC
NA	TRBJ2-7	TRBV6-1	TRBD1	CASSEQGDEQYF	TGTGCCAGCAGTGAACAGGGGGACGAGCAGTACTTC
many	TRBJ2-5	TRBV20-1	NA	CSARVETQYF	TGCAGTGCTAGAGTTGAGACCCAGTACTTC
NA	TRBJ1-1	TRBV28	NA	CACSLSGESSAFF	TGTGCCTGCAGCCTCTCAGGCGAAAGCTCGGCTTTCTTT
many	TRBJ1-5	TRBV12-3/TRBV12-4	NA	CASSPEGGGNQPQHF	TGTGCCAGCAGTCCGGAGGGAGGGGGCAATCAGCCCCAGCATTTT
few	TRBJ1-3	TRBV11-2	NA	CASSLDSETGNTIYF	TGTGCCAGCAGCTTAGATTCAGAAACTGGAAACACCATATATTTT
NA	TRBJ1-6	TRBV12-3/TRBV12-4	NA	CASSLLGEIRTYNSPLHF	TGTGCCAGCAGTTTACTGGGGGAGATCCGGACCTATAATTCACCCCTCCACTTT
NA	TRBJ1-2	TRBV5-5	NA	CASSPSGTLNYGYTF	TGTGCCAGCAGCCCCTCCGGGACACTGAACTATGGCTACACCTTC
NA	TRBJ1-4	TRBV5-1	TRBD1	CASSFGSTGSGEKLFF	TGCGCCAGCAGCTTTGGGTCGACAGGGTCGGGTGAAAAACTGTTTTTT
few	TRBJ2-1	TRBV6-6	NA	CASSYSRDEQFF	TGTGCCAGCAGTTACTCCCGCGATGAGCAGTTCTTC
many	TRBJ1-2	TRBV12-5	NA	CASSSGNYGYTF	TGTGCCAGCAGCTCAGGGAACTATGGCTACACCTTC
NA	TRBJ2-4	TRBV3-1	NA	CASSQRFLLAKNIQYF	TGTGCCAGCAGCCAACGGTTTCTACTAGCCAAAAACATTCAGTACTTC
many	TRBJ2-1	TRBV2	TRBD2	CASSTSESGNEQFF	TGTGCCAGCAGTACTAGCGAATCGGGGAATGAGCAGTTCTTC
many	TRBJ1-2	TRBV20-1	NA	CSVGSAPSYGYTF	TGCAGTGTCGGGAGTGCTCCCAGCTATGGCTACACCTTC
NA	TRBJ1-1	TRBV19	TRBD1	CASSRPRDRVTNTEAFF	TGTGCCAGTAGTCGACCACGGGACAGGGTAACCAACACTGAAGCTTTCTTT
NA	TRBJ1-4	TRBV27	TRBD1	CASNDLRGGGKLFF	TGTGCCAGCAACGACCTCAGGGGGGGCGGAAAACTGTTTTTT
NA	TRBJ2-3	TRBV15	NA	CATSRFSTDTQYF	TGTGCCACCAGCAGATTCAGCACAGATACGCAGTATTTT
NA	TRBJ1-6	TRBV20-1	TRBD1	CSALRTGSELLHF	TGCAGTGCTCTAAGGACAGGGTCGGAGCTCCTCCACTTT
NA	TRBJ1-5	TRBV2	NA	CASNAVFLSVSNQPQHF	TGTGCCAGCAACGCAGTGTTCCTTTCAGTTAGCAATCAGCCCCAGCATTTT
few	TRBJ2-7	TRBV6-1	NA	CASSEAVGLLSTYEQYF	TGTGCCAGCAGTGAAGCGGTAGGGCTCCTAAGCACCTACGAGCAGTACTTC
NA	TRBJ1-2	TRBV6-1	NA	CASRAALGRDTKYGYTF	TGTGCCAGCAGGGCTGCCCTGGGAAGGGACACTAAATATGGCTACACCTTC
few	TRBJ2-5	TRBV6-1	TRBD1	CASKGTGGETQYF	TGTGCCAGCAAAGGGACAGGGGGTGAGACCCAGTACTTC
NA	TRBJ2-5	TRBV5-1	TRBD2	CASSLGLAEVEETQYF	TGCGCCAGCAGCCTCGGACTAGCGGAGGTCGAAGAGACCCAGTACTTC
many	TRBJ2-5	TRBV5-1	NA	CASSLAVGGETQYF	TGCGCCAGCAGCTTGGCCGTCGGGGGTGAGACCCAGTACTTC
NA	TRBJ2-1	TRBV19	NA	CASSQTGAGYNEQFF	TGTGCCAGTAGTCAGACCGGGGCAGGCTACAATGAGCAGTTCTTC
many	TRBJ1-2	TRBV7-9	TRBD1	CASSSNRGLNYGYTF	TGTGCCAGCAGCTCGAACAGGGGGCTTAACTATGGCTACACCTTC
few	TRBJ2-1	TRBV15	NA	CATSSPGLSYNEQFF	TGTGCCACCAGCAGTCCCGGGCTCTCCTACAATGAGCAGTTCTTC
few	TRBJ1-2	TRBV6-1	NA	CASSQGEGSNYGYTF	TGTGCCAGCAGTCAGGGAGAGGGGTCCAACTATGGCTACACCTTC
NA	TRBJ2-1	TRBV10-3	NA	CAISGNNEQFF	TGTGCCATCAGTGGCAACAATGAGCAGTTCTTC
few	TRBJ1-1	TRBV19	NA	CASSKKLGRAVEAFF	TGTGCCAGTAGTAAAAAACTTGGACGTGCGGTTGAAGCTTTCTTT
NA	TRBJ2-5	TRBV5-6	TRBD1	CASSLAGQGIQETQYF	TGTGCCAGCAGCTTGGCGGGACAGGGGATTCAAGAGACCCAGTACTTC
NA	TRBJ2-3	TRBV29-1	TRBD1	CSVGDLQGTPDTQYF	TGCAGCGTTGGAGACCTACAGGGGACCCCAGATACGCAGTATTTT
NA	TRBJ2-5	TRBV13	TRBD1	CASSFGQGVEETQYF	TGTGCCAGCAGCTTCGGACAGGGGGTAGAAGAGACCCAGTACTTC
few	TRBJ2-3	TRBV7-8	TRBD2	CASSLEETSGAGDTQYF	TGTGCCAGCAGCTTGGAAGAGACTAGCGGGGCCGGGGATACGCAGTATTTT
many	TRBJ1-1	TRBV18	TRBD1	CASSAGDRVVEAFF	TGTGCCAGCTCAGCAGGAGACAGGGTAGTTGAAGCTTTCTTT